This T cell receptor (beta chain) was retrieved from a study of T cell clonotyping in hematopoietic cell transplantation. Trimming removed 6 bases from V and 1 base from J, with 9 bases in between. CDR1 ENHRY and CDR2 SYGVKD come from the germline V gene. The CDR3 consists of 13 residues. The table came from immunoSEQ multiplex PCR; TCRdb's copy has only in-frame clones and leaves some out. Among 45,000 or so clones, roughly 80% were seen once, and the ten largest hold 4% to 5.5%. In regard to this clone: Its specificity is unknown.

Study-wide results and caveats: Few recipient clonotypes overlapped donors; over 95% were de novo at given depth.

The time point: recipient sample about 28 days before transplant, after cytoreduction. Sequencing used peripheral blood mononuclear cells, obtained before stem cell transplant. The rearrangement uses TRBV10-3 and TRBJ1-1; TRBD1 is a possible D gene (6 bases). This receptor was obtained from a man aged 60 to 69 with myelodysplastic syndrome. Some clones in this sample may be carry-over from other donors' samples. CDR3 DNA: TGTGCCATCAGACAGGGTTGGAACACTGAAGCTTTCTTT. It codes for CAIRQGWNTEAFF.